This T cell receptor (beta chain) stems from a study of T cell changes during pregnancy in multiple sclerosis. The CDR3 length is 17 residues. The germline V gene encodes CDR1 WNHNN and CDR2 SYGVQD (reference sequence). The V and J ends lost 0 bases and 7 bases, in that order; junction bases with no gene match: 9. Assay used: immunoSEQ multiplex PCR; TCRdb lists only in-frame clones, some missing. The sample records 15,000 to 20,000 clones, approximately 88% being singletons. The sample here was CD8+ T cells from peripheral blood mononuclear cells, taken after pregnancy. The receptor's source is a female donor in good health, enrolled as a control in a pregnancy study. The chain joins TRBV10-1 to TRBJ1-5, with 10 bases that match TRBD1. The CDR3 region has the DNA TGCGCCAGCAGTGAGTCGGGGGGACAGGGGTATAAACAGCCCCAGCATTTT. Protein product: CASSESGGQGYKQPQHF.